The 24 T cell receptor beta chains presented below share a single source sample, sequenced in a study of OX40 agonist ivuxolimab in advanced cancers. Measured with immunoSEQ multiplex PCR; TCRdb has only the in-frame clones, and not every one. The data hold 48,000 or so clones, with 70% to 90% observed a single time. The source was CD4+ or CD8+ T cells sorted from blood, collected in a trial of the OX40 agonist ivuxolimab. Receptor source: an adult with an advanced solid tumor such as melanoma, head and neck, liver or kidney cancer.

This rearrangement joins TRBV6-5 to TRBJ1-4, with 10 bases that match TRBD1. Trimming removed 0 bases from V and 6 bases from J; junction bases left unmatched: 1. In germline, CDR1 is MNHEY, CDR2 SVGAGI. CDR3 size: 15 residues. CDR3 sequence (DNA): TGTGCCAGCAGTTACTCCGGGACAGGGGATGAAAAACTGTTTTTT. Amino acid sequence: CASSYSGTGDEKLFF.

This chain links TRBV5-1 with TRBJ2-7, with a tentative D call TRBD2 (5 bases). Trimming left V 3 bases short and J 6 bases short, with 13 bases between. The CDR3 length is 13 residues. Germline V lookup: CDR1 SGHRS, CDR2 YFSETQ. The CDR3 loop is CASSSEASIEQYF. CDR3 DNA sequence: TGCGCCAGCAGCTCGGAGGCGTCCATCGAGCAGTACTTC. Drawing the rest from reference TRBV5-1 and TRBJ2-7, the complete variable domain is KAGVTQTPRYLIKTRGQQVTLSCSPISGHRSVSWYQQTPGQGLQFLFEYFSETQRNKGNFPGRFSGRQFSNSRSEMNVSTLELGDSALYLCASSSEASIEQYFGPGTRLTVT.

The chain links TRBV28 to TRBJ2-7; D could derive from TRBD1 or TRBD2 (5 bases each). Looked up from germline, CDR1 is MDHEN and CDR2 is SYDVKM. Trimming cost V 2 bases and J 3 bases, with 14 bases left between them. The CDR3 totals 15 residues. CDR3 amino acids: CASSLPSRGVYEQYF. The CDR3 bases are TGTGCCAGCAGTTTACCCTCCCGGGGCGTCTACGAGCAGTACTTC.

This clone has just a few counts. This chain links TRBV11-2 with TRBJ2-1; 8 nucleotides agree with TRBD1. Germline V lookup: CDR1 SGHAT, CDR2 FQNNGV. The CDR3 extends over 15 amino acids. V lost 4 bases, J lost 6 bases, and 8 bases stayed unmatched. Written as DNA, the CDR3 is TGTGCCAGCAGCTCCCTGACAGGGGCTGCCAATGAGCAGTTCTTC. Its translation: CASSSLTGAANEQFF. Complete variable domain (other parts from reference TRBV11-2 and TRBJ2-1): EAGVAQSPRYKIIEKRQSVAFWCNPISGHATLYWYQQILGQGPKLLIQFQNNGVVDDSQLPKDRFSAERLKGVDSTLKIQPAKLEDSAVYLCASSSLTGAANEQFFGPGTRLTVL.

CDR3 loop: CASSLQQGYEQYF. CDR3 bases: TGCGCCAGCAGCTTACAACAGGGCTACGAGCAGTACTTC. V gene TRBV5-1 combines with J gene TRBJ2-5; D is perhaps TRBD1 (6 bases). The closer fit of TRBJ2-7 to the DNA end suggests the J call may be wrong. Germline CDR1 SGHRS, CDR2 YFSETQ. This CDR3 is 13 amino acids long.

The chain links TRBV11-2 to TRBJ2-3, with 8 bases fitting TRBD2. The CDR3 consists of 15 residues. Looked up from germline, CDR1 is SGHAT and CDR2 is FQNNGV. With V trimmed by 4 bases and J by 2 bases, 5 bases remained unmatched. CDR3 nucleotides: TGTGCCAGCAGCTCGACTAGCGCCTACACAGATACGCAGTATTTT. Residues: CASSSTSAYTDTQYF. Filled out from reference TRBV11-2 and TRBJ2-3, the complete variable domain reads EAGVAQSPRYKIIEKRQSVAFWCNPISGHATLYWYQQILGQGPKLLIQFQNNGVVDDSQLPKDRFSAERLKGVDSTLKIQPAKLEDSAVYLCASSSTSAYTDTQYFGPGTRLTVL.

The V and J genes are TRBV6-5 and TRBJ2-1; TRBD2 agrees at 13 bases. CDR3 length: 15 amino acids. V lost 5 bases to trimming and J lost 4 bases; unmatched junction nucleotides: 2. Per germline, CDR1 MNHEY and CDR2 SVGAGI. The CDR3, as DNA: TGTGCCAGCAGTAAGGGACTAGCGGGGTACAATGAGCAGTTCTTC. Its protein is CASSKGLAGYNEQFF.

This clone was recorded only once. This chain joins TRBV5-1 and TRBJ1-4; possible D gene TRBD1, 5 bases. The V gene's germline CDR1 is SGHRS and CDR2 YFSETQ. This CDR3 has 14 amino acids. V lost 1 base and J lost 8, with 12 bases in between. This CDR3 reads CASSLFRDREKLFF. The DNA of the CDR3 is TGCGCCAGCAGCTTGTTCAGGGATCGCGAAAAACTGTTTTTT.

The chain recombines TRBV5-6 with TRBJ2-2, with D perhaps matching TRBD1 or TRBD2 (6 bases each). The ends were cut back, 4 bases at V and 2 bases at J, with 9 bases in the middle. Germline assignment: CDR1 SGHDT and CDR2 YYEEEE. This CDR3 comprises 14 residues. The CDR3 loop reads CASSGGGNTGELFF. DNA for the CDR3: TGTGCCAGCAGCGGAGGGGGTAACACCGGGGAGCTGTTTTTT.

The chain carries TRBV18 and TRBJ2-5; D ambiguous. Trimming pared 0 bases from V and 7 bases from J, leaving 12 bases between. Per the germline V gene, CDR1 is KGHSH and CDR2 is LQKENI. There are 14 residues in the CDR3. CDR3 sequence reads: CASSPPVGYGTQYF. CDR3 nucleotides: TGTGCCAGCTCACCACCGGTGGGGTATGGGACCCAGTACTTC.

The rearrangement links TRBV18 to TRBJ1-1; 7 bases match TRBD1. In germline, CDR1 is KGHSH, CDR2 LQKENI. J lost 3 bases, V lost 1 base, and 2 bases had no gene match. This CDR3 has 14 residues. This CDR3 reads CASSPQGAYTEAFF. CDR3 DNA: TGTGCCAGCTCACCACAGGGGGCATACACTGAAGCTTTCTTT.

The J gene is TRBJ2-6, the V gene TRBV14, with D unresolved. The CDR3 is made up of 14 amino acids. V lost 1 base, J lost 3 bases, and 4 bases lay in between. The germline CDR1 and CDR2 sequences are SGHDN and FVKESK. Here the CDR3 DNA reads TGTGCCAGCAGCCAAGGACTTGGGGCCAACGTCCTGACTTTC. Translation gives CASSQGLGANVLTF.

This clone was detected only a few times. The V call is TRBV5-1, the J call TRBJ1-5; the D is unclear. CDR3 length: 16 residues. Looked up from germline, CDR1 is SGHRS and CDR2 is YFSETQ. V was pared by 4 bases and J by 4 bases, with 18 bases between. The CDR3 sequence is CASSEGRREGNQPQHF. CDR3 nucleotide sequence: TGCGCCAGCAGCGAAGGACGGCGGGAAGGGAATCAGCCCCAGCATTTT.

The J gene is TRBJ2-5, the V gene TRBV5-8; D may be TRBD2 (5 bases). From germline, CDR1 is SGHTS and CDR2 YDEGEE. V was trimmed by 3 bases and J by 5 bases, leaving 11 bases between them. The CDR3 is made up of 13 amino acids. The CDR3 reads CASSSTMEETQYF. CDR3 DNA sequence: TGTGCCAGCAGCTCGACTATGGAGGAGACCCAGTACTTC.

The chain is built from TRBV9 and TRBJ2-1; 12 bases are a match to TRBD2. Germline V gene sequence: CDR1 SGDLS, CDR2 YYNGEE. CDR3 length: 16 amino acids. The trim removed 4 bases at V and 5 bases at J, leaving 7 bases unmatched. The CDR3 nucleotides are TGTGCCAGCAGCCCAGGACTAGCGGGAAGGAACAATGAGCAGTTCTTC. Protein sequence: CASSPGLAGRNNEQFF.

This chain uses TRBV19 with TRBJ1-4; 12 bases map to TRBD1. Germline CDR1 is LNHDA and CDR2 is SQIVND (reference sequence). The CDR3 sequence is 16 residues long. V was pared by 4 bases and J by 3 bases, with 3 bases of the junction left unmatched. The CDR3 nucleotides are TGTGCCAGTAGTAGGGACAGGGGGCTCGCTAATGAAAAACTGTTTTTT. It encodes CASSRDRGLANEKLFF.

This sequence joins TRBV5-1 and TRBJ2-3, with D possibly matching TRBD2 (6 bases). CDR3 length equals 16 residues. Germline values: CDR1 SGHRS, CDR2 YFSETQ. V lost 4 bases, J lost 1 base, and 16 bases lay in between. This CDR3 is CASSSRRDGRTDTQYF. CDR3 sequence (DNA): TGCGCCAGCAGCAGCAGGCGGGACGGCCGCACAGATACGCAGTATTTT.

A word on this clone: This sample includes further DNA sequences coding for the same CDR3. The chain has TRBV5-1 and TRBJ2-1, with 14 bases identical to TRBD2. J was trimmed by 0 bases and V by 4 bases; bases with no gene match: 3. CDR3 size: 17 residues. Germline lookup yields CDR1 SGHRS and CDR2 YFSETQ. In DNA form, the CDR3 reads TGCGCCAGCAGCCCCGGGACTAGCGGGAGCTCCTACAATGAGCAGTTCTTC. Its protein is CASSPGTSGSSYNEQFF.

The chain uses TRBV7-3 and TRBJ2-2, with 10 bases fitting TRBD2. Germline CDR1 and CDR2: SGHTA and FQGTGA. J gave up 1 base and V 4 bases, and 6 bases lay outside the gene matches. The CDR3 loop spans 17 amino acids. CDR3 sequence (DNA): TGTGCCAGCAGCTCAGCCGGACTAGCGGAGAACACCGGGGAGCTGTTTTTT. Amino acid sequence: CASSSAGLAENTGELFF.

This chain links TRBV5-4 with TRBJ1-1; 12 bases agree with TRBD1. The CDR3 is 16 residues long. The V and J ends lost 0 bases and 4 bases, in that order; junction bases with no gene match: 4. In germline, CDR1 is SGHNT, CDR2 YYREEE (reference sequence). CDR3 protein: CASSLGGGQGATEAFF. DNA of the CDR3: TGTGCCAGCAGCTTGGGAGGGGGACAGGGGGCCACTGAAGCTTTCTTT.

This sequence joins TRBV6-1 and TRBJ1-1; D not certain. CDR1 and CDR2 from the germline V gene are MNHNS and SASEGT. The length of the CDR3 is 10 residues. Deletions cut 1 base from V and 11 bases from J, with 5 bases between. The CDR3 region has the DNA TGTGCCAGCAGTGAAGAATCTGCTTTCTTT. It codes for CASSEESAFF.

CDR3 bases: TGTGCCAGCAGTTACCCGGGGGATACGCAGTATTTT. Amino acid sequence: CASSYPGDTQYF. The chain couples TRBV6-5 to TRBJ2-3; D is perhaps TRBD2 (5 bases). The germline V and J ends were trimmed by 2 bases and 6 bases, with 6 bases remaining between them. Looked up from germline, CDR1 is MNHEY and CDR2 is SVGAGI. The length of the CDR3 is 12 residues.

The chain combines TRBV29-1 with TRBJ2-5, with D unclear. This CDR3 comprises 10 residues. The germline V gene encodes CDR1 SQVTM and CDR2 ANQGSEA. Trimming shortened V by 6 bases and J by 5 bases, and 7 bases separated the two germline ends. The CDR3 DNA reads TGCAGCGTAACGACGGAGACCCAGTACTTC. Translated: CSVTTETQYF.

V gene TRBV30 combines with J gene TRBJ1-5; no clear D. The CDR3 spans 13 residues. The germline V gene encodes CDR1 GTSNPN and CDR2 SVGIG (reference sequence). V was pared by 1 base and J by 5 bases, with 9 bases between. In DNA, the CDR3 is TGTGCCTGGAGTGGTGAGGAATATCAGCCCCAGCATTTT. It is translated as CAWSGEEYQPQHF.